The next 29 T cell receptor beta chains were all read from a single sample in a study of blood T cell repertoires in COVID-19. Here immunoSEQ multiplex PCR was the method, and the copy in TCRdb shows in-frame clones only, minus some. This table has fewer than 90,000 clones, 75% to 85% appearing once. Sequenced sample: peripheral blood. The receptors here all came from an elderly woman with acute or convalescent COVID-19.

This chain connects TRBV21-1 to TRBJ2-3; TRBD2 is the table's D call and was not checked against the DNA. TRBV21-1 is designated a pseudogene. The length of the CDR3 is 22 residues. The CDR3 is CASSKKWYTGTSGGGITDTQYF. CDR3 coding DNA: TGTGCCAGCAGCAAAAAATGGTATACCGGGACTAGCGGGGGGGGGATCACAGATACGCAGTATTTT.

J is TRBJ1-2 and V is TRBV7-8; D not certain. The germline V and J ends were trimmed by 2 bases and 8 bases, with 15 bases remaining between them. CDR3 length equals 14 residues. Germline-derived CDR1 and CDR2 are SGHVS and FQNEAQ. CDR3 sequence: CASSLSQRRQGYTF. As DNA, the CDR3 is TGTGCCAGCAGCTTATCCCAGCGACGTCAGGGCTACACCTTC.

The chain recombines TRBV7-2 with TRBJ1-1; D not resolved. Trimming removed 1 base from V and 1 base from J, with 4 bases in between. The CDR3 length is 13 residues. The germline gives CDR1 SGHTA, CDR2 FQGNSA. The CDR3 here is CASSLGQNTEAFF. In DNA, the CDR3 is TGTGCCAGCAGCTTAGGGCAGAACACTGAAGCTTTCTTT.

This chain uses TRBV19 with TRBJ1-2; perhaps TRBD1 as D (6 bases). Germline V gene sequence: CDR1 LNHDA, CDR2 SQIVND (reference sequence). The CDR3 is made up of 14 amino acids. Trimming removed 4 bases from V and 7 bases from J, with 16 bases in between. The CDR3 reads CASSTRNRAGGYTF. The CDR3 DNA reads as TGTGCCAGTAGTACCAGGAACAGGGCGGGTGGCTACACCTTC.

This clone occurred a few times. This chain joins TRBV6-4 and TRBJ1-2; 9 bases align to TRBD1. The CDR3 totals 14 residues. The J segment lost 3 bases and the V segment lost 5 bases, leaving 4 bases of the junction unmatched. Looked up from germline, CDR1 is MRHNA and CDR2 is SNTAGT. The CDR3: CASSIRTGDYGYTF. The CDR3 nucleotides read TGTGCCAGCAGTATTAGGACAGGGGACTATGGCTACACCTTC.

The sample holds one count of this clone. This chain joins TRBV7-2 and TRBJ1-5, with 9 bases that match TRBD1. The CDR3 is 15 residues long. Germline V lookup: CDR1 SGHTA, CDR2 FQGNSA. V trimming: 1 base; J trimming: 6 bases; junction bases outside the gene matches: 4. The CDR3 nucleotides are TGTGCCAGCAGCTTAGAGACAGGGGGACGTCAGCCCCAGCATTTT. Translated, it gives CASSLETGGRQPQHF.

The chain links TRBV3-1 (or the pseudogene TRBV3-2) to TRBJ2-3, with TRBD1 matching 10 bases. The CDR3 loop spans 17 amino acids. The germline V gene encodes CDR1 LGHDT and CDR2 YNNKEL (reference sequence). V was clipped by 7 bases and J by 4 bases; unmatched bases: 14. The CDR3 coding sequence is TGTGCCAGCACCCCAGCGAGACAGGGGGCGCATTCAGATACGCAGTATTTT. Protein sequence: CASTPARQGAHSDTQYF.

This clone was counted between two and nine times. V and J are TRBV7-2 and TRBJ1-2; D remains ambiguous. This CDR3 comprises 13 residues. V lost 2 bases and J lost 3, with 7 bases in between. Germline lookup yields CDR1 SGHTA and CDR2 FQGNSA. The CDR3, as DNA: TGTGCCAGCAGCTTAAACACCCACTATGGCTACACCTTC. Residues: CASSLNTHYGYTF.

This clone was seen once. The V call is TRBV2, the J call TRBJ1-1; 8 bases are shared with TRBD1. The CDR3 totals 16 residues. Germline loops: CDR1 SNHLY, CDR2 FYNNEI. Trimming took 6 bases from V and 2 from J; bases not matched to a gene: 11. For the CDR3, the DNA is TGTGCCAGCAGCCCTCCCCCGGACAGGGCCAACACTGAAGCTTTCTTT. Protein: CASSPPPDRANTEAFF.

The rearrangement joins TRBV19 to TRBJ2-5; TRBD2 matches at 8 bases. Looked up from germline, CDR1 is LNHDA and CDR2 is SQIVND (reference sequence). The CDR3 extends over 15 amino acids. V shed 4 bases, J shed 6 bases, and the junction held 10 bases outside the gene matches. DNA for the CDR3: TGTGCCAGTAGTAAAGCGGGAGTGAGTCTTAAGACCCAGTACTTC. Amino acids: CASSKAGVSLKTQYF.

This rearrangement joins TRBV2 to TRBJ2-1; no firm D call. Germline V CDR1 and CDR2: SNHLY, FYNNEI. This CDR3 has 13 amino acids. V lost 4 bases, J lost 4 bases, and 8 bases lay in between. The CDR3 DNA reads as TGTGCCAGCAGTGGCCAGGAATACAATGAGCAGTTCTTC. Amino acid sequence: CASSGQEYNEQFF.

V gene TRBV6-5 combines with J gene TRBJ2-2; D ambiguous. The length of the CDR3 is 13 residues. Germline V CDR1 and CDR2: MNHEY, SVGAGI. V shed 0 bases and J shed 8 bases, with 7 bases lying between them. CDR3 in amino acids: CASSYSVTGELFF. CDR3 DNA: TGTGCCAGCAGTTACTCAGTTACAGGGGAGCTGTTTTTT.

The V call is TRBV3-1 (or the pseudogene TRBV3-2), the J call TRBJ2-7; 7 positions match TRBD1. Per germline, CDR1 LGHDT and CDR2 YNNKEL (reference sequence). The CDR3 length is 14 residues. V gave up 3 bases and J gave up 3 bases; unmatched junction bases: 5. The CDR3 here is CASSQGTAFYEQYF. The CDR3 coding sequence is TGTGCCAGCAGCCAGGGGACAGCTTTCTACGAGCAGTACTTC.

This chain joins TRBV5-5 and TRBJ2-2; possible D gene TRBD1, 7 bases. Deletions cut 2 bases from V and 5 bases from J, with 13 bases between. Germline CDR1 SGHKS, CDR2 YYEKEE (reference sequence). The CDR3 has 15 amino acids. CDR3 region: CASSLPGGFTGELFF. CDR3 in DNA: TGTGCCAGCAGCTTACCAGGGGGGTTTACCGGGGAGCTGTTTTTT.

This clone was recorded only once. The rearrangement links TRBV3-1 (or the pseudogene TRBV3-2) to TRBJ1-1; D might be TRBD1 (6 bases). The CDR3 length is 16 residues. Germline values: CDR1 LGHDT, CDR2 YNNKEL (reference sequence). V lost 0 bases and J 5 bases, leaving 16 bases between the germline ends. CDR3 nucleotide sequence: TGTGCCAGCAGCCAAGATGCGGGGGGCGCATGGACTGAAGCTTTCTTT. Translating it yields CASSQDAGGAWTEAFF.

The chain carries TRBV25-1 and TRBJ1-6, with D hard to call. The length of the CDR3 is 12 residues. V was shortened by 0 bases and J by 9 bases, with 3 bases between the two germline ends. CDR1 MGHDK and CDR2 SYGVNS come from the germline V gene. In nucleotides, the CDR3 is TGTGCCAGCAGTGAATATCGTTCACCCCTCCACTTT. It codes for CASSEYRSPLHF. The whole variable domain, remainder taken from reference TRBV25-1 and TRBJ1-6, is EADIYQTPRYLVIGTGKKITLECSQTMGHDKMYWYQQDPGMELHLIHYSYGVNSTEKGDLSSESTVSRIRTEHFPLTLESARPSHTSQYLCASSEYRSPLHFGNGTRLTVT.

The V gene is TRBV7-9, the J gene TRBJ1-2, with 9 bases matching TRBD1. The V gene's germline CDR1 is SEHNR and CDR2 FQNEAQ (reference sequence). The trim removed 5 bases at V and 7 bases at J, leaving 11 bases unmatched. This CDR3 spans 15 amino acids. The CDR3 spells CASSPWDRVDFGYTF. DNA of the CDR3: TGTGCCAGCAGCCCCTGGGACAGGGTGGATTTTGGCTACACCTTC.

This rearrangement joins TRBV4-1 to TRBJ2-3, with 12 bases fitting TRBD2. The junction had 12 bases not matched to a gene; V was cut back by 0 bases and J by 2 bases. The CDR3 is made up of 20 amino acids. Germline V gene lookup returns CDR1 MGHRA and CDR2 YSYEKL. The CDR3 region has the DNA TGCGCCAGCAGCCAAGACTCTTTACATTCTAGCGGGAGGGCCACAGATACGCAGTATTTT. Translating it yields CASSQDSLHSSGRATDTQYF.

This chain links TRBV24-1 with TRBJ2-1, with 8 bases fitting TRBD2. The CDR3 totals 19 residues. In germline, CDR1 is KGHDR, CDR2 SFDVKD. Trimming removed 4 bases from V and 5 bases from J; junction bases left unmatched: 18. The CDR3 coding sequence is TGTGCCACCAGTGACTCCTCGGGACCCTCCGGGACTAGAAACAATGAGCAGTTCTTC. This translates into CATSDSSGPSGTRNNEQFF.

This clone turned up a few times. The CDR3 sequence: CASSFAGGYGQPQHF. In nucleotides, the CDR3 is TGCGCCAGCAGCTTCGCCGGGGGGTATGGCCAGCCCCAGCATTTT. The rearrangement links TRBV5-1 to TRBJ1-5, with a possible D match to TRBD1 (5 bases). The V end was cut by 2 bases, the J end by 7 bases, with 16 bases between. The CDR3 extends over 15 amino acids. Germline V CDR1 and CDR2: SGHRS, YFSETQ.

This chain uses TRBV27 with TRBJ1-2, with TRBD1 matching over 8 bases. The CDR3 runs 13 residues. CDR1 MNHEY and CDR2 SMNVEV come from the germline V gene (reference sequence). V shed 6 bases, J shed 7 bases, and the junction held 7 bases outside the gene matches. The CDR3 region is CASRLTGEGGYTF. In DNA, the CDR3 is TGTGCCAGCAGGTTGACAGGGGAGGGTGGCTACACCTTC.

The chain couples TRBV5-1 to TRBJ1-1, with 10 bases lining up with TRBD1. The CDR3 length is 15 residues. J gave up 5 bases and V 0 bases, and 4 bases lay outside the gene matches. Germline assignment: CDR1 SGHRS and CDR2 YFSETQ. Written as DNA, the CDR3 is TGCGCCAGCAGCTTGGGGGGACAGGGGCGGACTGAAGCTTTCTTT. Translated, it gives CASSLGGQGRTEAFF.

The V call is TRBV5-6, the J call TRBJ2-2; no clear D. The CDR3 extends over 13 amino acids. Germline V lookup: CDR1 SGHDT, CDR2 YYEEEE. Trimming took 1 base from V and 6 from J, leaving 7 bases between them. CDR3 bases: TGTGCCAGCAGCTTGCGGGTTGCCGGGGAGCTGTTTTTT. Protein sequence: CASSLRVAGELFF.

The chain recombines TRBV4-1 with TRBJ2-3; 8 bases line up with TRBD2. The CDR3 loop spans 17 amino acids. Germline CDR1 and CDR2: MGHRA and YSYEKL. Trimming removed 2 bases from V and 5 bases from J; junction bases left unmatched: 12. The DNA of the CDR3 is TGCGCCAGCAGCCAAACGGGAGGGCCCTTTATTATAGATACGCAGTATTTT. Amino acids: CASSQTGGPFIIDTQYF.

V and J are TRBV29-1 and TRBJ1-5, with D perhaps matching TRBD1 (5 bases). Trimming cost V 6 bases and J 3 bases, with 12 bases left between them. Germline values: CDR1 SQVTM, CDR2 ANQGSEA. This CDR3 has 13 amino acids. For the CDR3, the DNA is TGCAGCGTAAGGGGAACGGACAATCAGCCCCAGCATTTT. Translating gives CSVRGTDNQPQHF.

The V call is TRBV2, the J call TRBJ2-5, with 7 bases identical to TRBD2. Looked up from germline, CDR1 is SNHLY and CDR2 is FYNNEI. V lost 6 bases to trimming and J lost 10 bases; unmatched junction nucleotides: 8. The CDR3 sequence is 12 residues long. The CDR3 DNA reads as TGTGCCAGCAGCACCCACGGGGAGGGCCAGTACTTC. Translating it yields CASSTHGEGQYF. The full variable domain, in which reference TRBV2 and TRBJ2-5 provide the parts outside the CDR3, is EPEVTQTPSHQVTQMGQEVILRCVPISNHLYFYWYRQILGQKVEFLVSFYNNEISEKSEIFDDQFSVERPDGSNFTLKIRSTKLEDSAMYFCASSTHGEGQYFGPGTRLLVL.

This chain links TRBV11-3 with TRBJ1-3; D gene unclear. Germline CDR1 reads SGHNT; CDR2 reads YENEEA. The V and J ends lost 3 bases and 8 bases respectively, with 17 bases between them. There are 15 residues in the CDR3. CDR3 loop: CASSFYGLPGDTIYF. CDR3 nucleotide sequence: TGTGCCAGCAGCTTTTACGGACTTCCCGGTGACACCATATATTTT. The full variable domain, in which reference TRBV11-3 and TRBJ1-3 provide the parts outside the CDR3, is EAGVVQSPRYKIIEKKQPVAFWCNPISGHNTLYWYLQNLGQGPELLIRYENEEAVDDSQLPKDRFSAERLKGVDSTLKIQPAELGDSAVYLCASSFYGLPGDTIYFGEGSWLTVV.

J is TRBJ2-7 and V is TRBV5-1; 14 bases match TRBD2. The V gene's germline CDR1 is SGHRS and CDR2 YFSETQ. The CDR3 has 16 residues. After removal of 4 bases from V and 5 bases from J, the junction contained 8 bases not matched to a gene. In DNA, the CDR3 is TGCGCCAGCAGCGCGTCCCCGGGACTAGCGGGAGACGAGCAGTACTTC. It yields the protein CASSASPGLAGDEQYF.

The CDR3 coding sequence is TGTGCCAGCAGGCCTATAGCGCAGGCTAGCTACGAGCAGTACTTC. Translation: CASRPIAQASYEQYF. V and J are TRBV11-2 and TRBJ2-7, with D possibly matching TRBD2 (5 bases). Germline lookup yields CDR1 SGHAT and CDR2 FQNNGV. V was clipped by 6 bases and J by 3 bases, with 18 bases between them. This CDR3 is built from 15 residues. The variable domain in full, completed from reference TRBV11-2 and TRBJ2-7, reads EAGVAQSPRYKIIEKRQSVAFWCNPISGHATLYWYQQILGQGPKLLIQFQNNGVVDDSQLPKDRFSAERLKGVDSTLKIQPAKLEDSAVYLCASRPIAQASYEQYFGPGTRLTVT.